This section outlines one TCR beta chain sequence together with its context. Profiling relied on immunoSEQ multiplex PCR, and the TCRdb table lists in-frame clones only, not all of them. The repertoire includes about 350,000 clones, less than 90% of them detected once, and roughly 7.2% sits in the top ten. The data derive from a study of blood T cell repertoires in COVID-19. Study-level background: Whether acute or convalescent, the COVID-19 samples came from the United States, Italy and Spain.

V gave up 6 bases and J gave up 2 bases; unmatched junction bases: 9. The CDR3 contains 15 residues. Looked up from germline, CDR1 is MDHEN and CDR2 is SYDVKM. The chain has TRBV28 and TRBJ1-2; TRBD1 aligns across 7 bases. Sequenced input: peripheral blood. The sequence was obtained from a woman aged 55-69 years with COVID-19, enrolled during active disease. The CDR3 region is CASSIIDRANYGYTF. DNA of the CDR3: TGTGCCAGCAGCATAATTGACAGGGCGAACTATGGCTACACCTTC.